A selection of T cell receptor beta chains follows, all from one sample in a study of blood T cells in healthy people across ages. A single record per CDR3 protein comes from TCRdb applying MiXCR to the 5' RACE reads. The table records about 1,800,000 distinct CDR3 sequences, over 25% of them present only once. Sample: blood. The receptors shown here come from a woman aged 25-40 years in good health. CDR3s include the opening cysteine and the closing phenylalanine or tryptophan. A D gene is named only where the DNA matches it firmly. A clone size is listed for some rows: how often the clone was seen (once, few, many), or a class if it is expanded.

- | TRBJ2-7 | TRBV20-1 | TRBD2 | CSASSGTSGYEQYF | TGCAGTGCTTCTTCCGGGACTAGCGGATACGAGCAGTACTTC
few | TRBJ2-6 | TRBV14 | - | CASSQYGTGANVLTF | TGTGCCAGCAGCCAGTACGGGACTGGGGCCAACGTCCTGACTTTC
many | TRBJ2-3 | TRBV29-1 | TRBD2 | CSVYPSGSYDTQYF | TGCAGCGTCTATCCTAGCGGATCGTACGATACGCAGTATTTT
few | TRBJ2-7 | TRBV10-3 | TRBD1 | CAISESSGGEGYEQYF | TGTGCCATCAGTGAGTCGTCAGGGGGCGAGGGCTACGAGCAGTACTTC
- | TRBJ1-4 | TRBV5-1 | - | CASSLRGREKLFF | TGCGCCAGCAGCTTACGGGGAAGGGAAAAACTGTTTTTT
few | TRBJ1-2 | TRBV28 | - | CASRKQAEGYGYTF | TGTGCCAGCAGGAAACAGGCAGAGGGCTATGGCTACACCTTC
few | TRBJ2-1 | TRBV5-1 | TRBD2 | CASRSSSGGAGEQFF | TGCGCCAGCAGATCTTCTAGCGGGGGGGCGGGTGAGCAGTTCTTC
- | TRBJ2-1 | TRBV6-6 | TRBD2 | CTSTTGLKVASDEQFF | TGTACCAGCACCACGGGACTAAAGGTTGCTAGCGATGAGCAGTTCTTC
many | TRBJ2-1 | TRBV29-1 | - | CSVDSGYSYNEQFF | TGCAGCGTTGACTCCGGGTATTCCTACAATGAGCAGTTCTTC
few | TRBJ2-7 | TRBV20-1 | - | CSARDREKTYEQYF | TGCAGTGCTAGAGATCGGGAGAAAACCTACGAGCAGTACTTC
few | TRBJ2-6 | TRBV18 | TRBD1 | CASSPLGTGNYGANVLTF | TGTGCCAGCTCACCACTGGGGACAGGGAATTATGGGGCCAACGTCCTGACTTTC
- | TRBJ2-7 | TRBV10-3 | - | CAISGLGLSSYEQYF | TGTGCCATCAGCGGGCTCGGACTTAGCTCCTACGAGCAGTACTTC
few | TRBJ2-7 | TRBV7-2 | TRBD2 | CASSPQGLVTDEQYF | TGTGCCAGCAGCCCCCAAGGACTAGTGACAGACGAGCAGTACTTC